What follows are 13 T cell receptor beta chains derived from one specimen sequenced in a study of early T cells in non-severe SARS-CoV-2 infection. TCRdb reprocessed the 5' RACE reads with MiXCR, giving one entry per CDR3 protein. The sample includes over 50,000 distinct CDR3 sequences, approximately 8% of them seen just once. Source material: whole blood. The receptors shown here come from an adult who was a healthcare worker with PCR-confirmed SARS-CoV-2 infection or an uninfected control (not recorded which).

This clonotype was counted between two and nine times. The V and J genes are TRBV27 and TRBJ1-5; 8 nucleotides align to TRBD1. V lost 5 bases, J lost 8 bases, and 8 bases stayed unmatched. Germline V lookup: CDR1 MNHEY, CDR2 SMNVEV (reference sequence). This CDR3 region has 14 residues. Here the CDR3 DNA reads TGTGCCAGCAGTCCAGGACAGGGCAGGGAGCCCCAGCATTTT. Protein sequence: CASSPGQGREPQHF.

Ten or more counts support this clonotype. The chain carries TRBV4-3 and TRBJ2-6; D is possibly TRBD2 (5 bases). CDR3 length: 18 amino acids. Trimming pared 0 bases from V and 0 bases from J, leaving 12 bases between. The germline CDR1 and CDR2 sequences are LGHNA and YSLEER. CDR3 DNA: TGCGCCAGCAGCCAAGAACTCGGCGGGCGCTCTGGGGCCAACGTCCTGACTTTC. This gives the protein CASSQELGGRSGANVLTF.

This clonotype occurred many times. The chain is built from TRBV24-1 and TRBJ2-1; possible D gene TRBD1, 6 bases. The CDR3 has 17 residues. The V gene lost 4 bases and the J gene lost 5 bases, with 20 bases spanning the gap. Germline V gives CDR1 KGHDR, CDR2 SFDVKD. CDR3: CATSDYTGSPLNNEQFF. The CDR3 DNA is TGTGCCACCAGTGACTATACAGGGTCCCCCCTAAACAATGAGCAGTTCTTC.

Many counts were recorded for this clonotype. The CDR3 nucleotides are TGTGCCAGCAGCGAAACCCGACTAGCGGGAACCTACAATGAGCAGTTCTTC. Translating it yields CASSETRLAGTYNEQFF. The V and J genes are TRBV5-4 and TRBJ2-1, with 11 bases identical to TRBD2. V gave up 4 bases and J gave up 2 bases; unmatched junction bases: 8. The CDR3 is 17 residues long. Germline V lookup: CDR1 SGHNT, CDR2 YYREEE (reference sequence). The variable domain in full, completed from reference TRBV5-4 and TRBJ2-1, reads ETGVTQSPTHLIKTRGQQVTLRCSSQSGHNTVSWYQQALGQGPQFIFQYYREEENGRGNFPPRFSGLQFPNYSSELNVNALELDDSALYLCASSETRLAGTYNEQFFGPGTRLTVL.

At least ten counts were recorded for this clonotype. The chain recombines TRBV5-6 with TRBJ1-2, with TRBD1 matching over 7 bases. With 5 bases clipped from V and 7 bases from J, the junction kept 5 bases outside the gene matches. This CDR3 region has 12 residues. The germline V gene encodes CDR1 SGHDT and CDR2 YYEEEE. CDR3 sequence reads: CASRGAGGGYTF. CDR3 bases: TGTGCCAGCAGAGGCGCAGGGGGTGGCTACACCTTC.

This clonotype was seen many times. This sequence joins TRBV9 and TRBJ2-5; a weak D match, TRBD2 (5 bases). V lost 1 base and J lost 5, with 12 bases in between. The CDR3 is 14 residues long. CDR1 is SGDLS, CDR2 YYNGEE, per germline. The CDR3 nucleotides are TGTGCCAGCAGCGTAACCGGGGTCGGGGAGACCCAGTACTTC. This gives the protein CASSVTGVGETQYF.

There are many counts of this clonotype. The V gene is TRBV7-9, the J gene TRBJ2-7; possibly TRBD1 for D (6 bases). Germline V lookup: CDR1 SEHNR, CDR2 FQNEAQ (reference sequence). V was clipped by 5 bases and J by 3 bases, with 8 bases between them. CDR3 length equals 12 residues. Here the CDR3 DNA reads TGTGCCAGCAGCAAGGACAGCTACGAGCAGTACTTC. It translates to CASSKDSYEQYF.

This clonotype was recorded a few times. V gene TRBV4-2 combines with J gene TRBJ2-2; no clear D. Germline CDR1 is LGHNA and CDR2 is YNFKEQ. The CDR3 loop spans 17 amino acids. Trimming left V 0 bases short and J 3 bases short, with 14 bases between. CDR3 amino acids: CASSQDWAQIDTGELFF. The CDR3, as DNA: TGTGCCAGCAGCCAAGATTGGGCACAGATCGACACCGGGGAGCTGTTTTTT.

This clonotype was seen more than once but under ten times. The chain uses TRBV3-1 and TRBJ2-7; 10 bases match TRBD2. Per the germline V gene, CDR1 is LGHDT and CDR2 is YNNKEL (reference sequence). There are 15 residues in the CDR3. The V segment lost 6 bases and the J segment 3 bases; nucleotides outside the gene matches: 8. CDR3 in amino acids: CASRLTSGDNYEQYF. The CDR3 DNA is TGTGCCAGCAGACTTACTAGCGGGGACAACTACGAGCAGTACTTC.

This clonotype came up many times. The V call is TRBV10-3, the J call TRBJ2-3, with 7 bases that match TRBD2. The V gene's germline CDR1 is ENHRY and CDR2 SYGVKD. Germline trimming cut 3 bases from V and 1 base from J; bases unmatched to any gene: 7. The CDR3 runs 16 residues. This chain's CDR3 is CAISDKAGTGTDTQYF. The CDR3 DNA reads TGTGCCATCAGTGACAAAGCGGGAACTGGCACAGATACGCAGTATTTT.

At least ten counts were recorded for this clonotype. The rearrangement joins TRBV11-2 to TRBJ2-7; perhaps D is TRBD1 or TRBD2 (5 bases each). Between the trimmed V and J ends, which lost 5 bases and 2 bases, there was a span of 16 bases. Germline V gene lookup returns CDR1 SGHAT and CDR2 FQNNGV. The CDR3 runs 15 residues. The CDR3 DNA reads TGTGCCAGCAGCAGAAATCGGGACCCCGCCTACGAGCAGTACTTC. Its translation: CASSRNRDPAYEQYF.

V gene TRBV6-4 combines with J gene TRBJ1-5; D perhaps matches TRBD1 (5 bases). This CDR3 spans 15 amino acids. The V end was cut by 10 bases, the J end by 2 bases, with 18 bases between. CDR1 MRHNA and CDR2 SNTAGT come from the germline V gene. CDR3 residues: CATGDSPAGNQPQHF. The CDR3 DNA reads TGTGCCACCGGGGACTCCCCAGCAGGCAATCAGCCCCAGCATTTT.

The chain is built from TRBV10-1 and TRBJ2-7; no clear D. Germline CDR1 is WNHNN and CDR2 is SYGVQD (reference sequence). V was trimmed by 3 bases and J by 0 bases, leaving 12 bases between them. CDR3 size: 15 residues. The CDR3 DNA is TGCGCCAGCAGTGAAGGCACAATGGACTCCTACGAGCAGTACTTC. Protein sequence: CASSEGTMDSYEQYF.